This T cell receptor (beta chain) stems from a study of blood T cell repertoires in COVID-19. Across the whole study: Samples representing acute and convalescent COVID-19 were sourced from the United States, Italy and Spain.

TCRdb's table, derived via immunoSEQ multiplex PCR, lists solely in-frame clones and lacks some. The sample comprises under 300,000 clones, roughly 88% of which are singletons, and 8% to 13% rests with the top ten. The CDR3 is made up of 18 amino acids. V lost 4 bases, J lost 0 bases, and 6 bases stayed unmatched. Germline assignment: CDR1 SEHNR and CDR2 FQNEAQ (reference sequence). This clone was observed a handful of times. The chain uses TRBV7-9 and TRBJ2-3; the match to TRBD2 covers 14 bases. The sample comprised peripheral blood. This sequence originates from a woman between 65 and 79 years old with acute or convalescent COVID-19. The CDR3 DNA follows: TGTGCCAGCAGCTCTGAGACTAGCGGGGGGGCTAGCACAGATACGCAGTATTTT. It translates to CASSSETSGGASTDTQYF.